Listed here are 4 T cell receptor beta chains from one sample, sequenced in a study of response to subunit inactivated influenza vaccine. TCRdb processed the RT-PCR reads anew with MiXCR; each CDR3 protein has one entry. The data contain hundreds of thousands of distinct CDR3 sequences, around 16% of them singletons. The source material was PBMCs from blood, sampled 11 to 12 days after vaccination. These receptors all stem from a man aged 50 to 59 who received an inactivated influenza vaccine.

The chain carries TRBV20-1 and TRBJ1-6, with D possibly matching TRBD1 (5 bases). The V gene's germline CDR1 is DFQATT and CDR2 SNEGSKA (reference sequence). With 0 bases removed from V and 7 bases from J, the gap between germline ends came to 13 bases. This CDR3 is built from 15 residues. In DNA form, the CDR3 reads TGCAGTGCTAGAGATTCGGGGACGGGCAATTCACCCCTCCACTTT. Its protein product is CSARDSGTGNSPLHF.

The rearrangement joins TRBV7-2 to TRBJ2-7, with D uncertain. This CDR3 is 15 amino acids long. V was trimmed by 5 bases and J by 0 bases, leaving 14 bases between them. Germline V gene data show CDR1 as SGHTA and CDR2 as FQGNSA. The CDR3 loop reads CASSLPPSSSYEQYF. Written as DNA, the CDR3 is TGTGCCAGCAGCCTGCCCCCCTCTAGCTCCTACGAGCAGTACTTC.

The genes are TRBV12-3 or TRBV12-4 and TRBJ1-1, with a possible D match to TRBD1 (6 bases). The CDR3 is made up of 14 amino acids. Deletions cut 8 bases from V and 5 bases from J, with 18 bases between. The CDR3 DNA reads TGTGCCAGCCTGGAAGGACAGTTCGGTACTGAAGCTTTCTTT. Translated: CASLEGQFGTEAFF.

This clonotype has a handful of counts. The genes are TRBV5-1 and TRBJ2-2; D might be TRBD1 or TRBD2, each matching 5 bases. The CDR3 has 14 residues. V was trimmed by 6 bases and J by 2 bases, leaving 11 bases between them. In germline, CDR1 is SGHRS, CDR2 YFSETQ. The CDR3 loop reads CASNPGSNTGELFF. DNA for the CDR3: TGCGCCAGCAATCCAGGGAGTAACACCGGGGAGCTGTTTTTT.